The 27 T cell receptor beta chains in this list originate from one sample, sequenced in a study of Graves' ophthalmopathy and Graves' hyperthyroidism (dated by TCRdb to 2016 to 2019). Sequenced on an Illumina HiSeq 2000. For repertoire sequencing, the TCR beta CDR3 regions were amplified from RNA transcripts. The first round of RT-PCR was done with HTBI primers and the Qiagen OneStep RT-PCR kit, and was followed by a second round of multiplex PCR, then size selection and purification. TCRdb reran the public reads through fastp at Q25 and MiXCR, keeping productive beta chains. Identical CDR3 proteins give one entry, which carries the most common genes and DNA. Present in this sample are about 210,000 distinct CDR3 sequences, 25% to 35% of which were seen just once. The ten largest make up approximately 8.2% of the sample. Specimen: peripheral blood. The receptors come from a man aged 45-65 years with Graves' ophthalmopathy. Donor details come from another sample of the same person, matched by shared clones.

This clonotype has at least ten counts. CDR3 coding DNA: TGCAGTGCTAATGGGGACGTGGCAGGAACTTCTCAAGAGACCCAGTACTTC. Its protein product is CSANGDVAGTSQETQYF. This chain joins TRBV20-1 and TRBJ2-5, with D possibly being TRBD1 or TRBD2 (5 bases each). The CDR3 loop spans 17 amino acids. CDR1 is DFQATT, CDR2 SNEGSKA, per germline (reference sequence). V was pared by 4 bases and J by 2 bases, with 23 bases between.

The chain couples TRBV4-2 to TRBJ1-2; 7 bases fit TRBD1. CDR3 length: 21 residues. Losses at the gene ends were 4 bases for V and 2 bases for J; bases not matched to a gene: 25. Germline V lookup: CDR1 LGHNA, CDR2 YNFKEQ. The CDR3 DNA reads TGTGCCAGCAGCCCTCATTCTACAGGGGATTGGATGACACTGTTAAACTATGGCTACACCTTC. Encoded protein: CASSPHSTGDWMTLLNYGYTF.

The chain uses TRBV6-1 and TRBJ2-7; D gene ambiguous. Germline V gene data show CDR1 as MNHNS and CDR2 as SASEGT. This CDR3 has 14 amino acids. V lost 8 bases and J lost 3, with 17 bases in between. The CDR3 spells CASLGLGRDYEQYF. The CDR3, as DNA: TGTGCCAGCCTGGGGTTAGGACGAGACTACGAGCAGTACTTC.

This clonotype was picked up many times. The rearrangement joins TRBV6-1 to TRBJ2-7; D is unclear. The V gene lost 7 bases and the J gene lost 6 bases, with 13 bases spanning the gap. CDR3 length equals 12 residues. Germline CDR1 reads MNHNS; CDR2 reads SASEGT. The CDR3, as DNA: TGTGCCAGCAATGACCCTGGTGGCGAGCAGTACTTC. Translated: CASNDPGGEQYF.

The chain uses TRBV4-1 and TRBJ2-5; 8 bases agree with TRBD1. CDR1 is MGHRA, CDR2 YSYEKL, per germline. This CDR3 has 16 amino acids. Germline trimming cut 0 bases from V and 4 bases from J; bases unmatched to any gene: 7. CDR3 DNA sequence: TGCGCCAGCAGCCAAGATAAGGCAGGGGGCCTAGAGACCCAGTACTTC. Encoded protein: CASSQDKAGGLETQYF.

This clonotype showed up many times. The chain uses TRBV2 and TRBJ2-2; 8 bases map to TRBD1. Unmatched junction bases numbered 9, after V lost 5 bases and J lost 7 bases. The CDR3 extends over 15 amino acids. Germline V lookup: CDR1 SNHLY, CDR2 FYNNEI. The chain's CDR3 is CASSPGTGLGGELFF. The CDR3 nucleotides are TGTGCCAGCAGTCCCGGGACAGGACTGGGCGGGGAGCTGTTTTTT.

This clonotype has at least ten counts. This could be a read error, since a much larger clone is one nucleotide away. This chain links TRBV7-8 with TRBJ2-7, with TRBD2 matching over 11 bases. The junction had 9 bases not matched to a gene; V was cut back by 5 bases and J by 6 bases. The CDR3 covers 15 residues. CDR1 is SGHVS, CDR2 FQNEAQ, per germline. Here the CDR3 reads CASSKPTSGEGEQYF. In nucleotides, the CDR3 is TGTGCCAGCAGCAAACCGACTAGCGGGGAGGGCGAGCAGTACTTC.

The chain recombines TRBV20-1 with TRBJ2-3, with TRBD2 matching 8 bases. The junction had 7 bases not matched to a gene; V was cut back by 3 bases and J by 2 bases. Germline V gene lookup returns CDR1 DFQATT and CDR2 SNEGSKA (reference sequence). This CDR3 region has 15 residues. CDR3 protein: CSASSPSGYTDTQYF. CDR3 DNA: TGCAGTGCTAGCTCCCCTAGCGGGTACACAGATACGCAGTATTTT.

This clonotype was observed many times. The chain joins TRBV28 to TRBJ2-7; 7 nucleotides agree with TRBD1. V trimming: 7 bases; J trimming: 3 bases; junction bases outside the gene matches: 6. Germline CDR1 is MDHEN and CDR2 is SYDVKM. The CDR3 loop spans 13 amino acids. CDR3 residues: CASTPGGSYEQYF. CDR3 DNA sequence: TGTGCCAGCACACCAGGGGGTAGCTACGAGCAGTACTTC.

This clonotype came up many times. The chain employs TRBV7-2 and TRBJ1-1; no clear D gene. Germline CDR1 and CDR2: SGHTA and FQGNSA. Deletions cut 0 bases from V and 1 base from J, with 6 bases between. CDR3 size: 14 residues. The CDR3 nucleotides are TGTGCCAGCAGCTTAGCGCCAGCGAACACTGAAGCTTTCTTT. Translated: CASSLAPANTEAFF.

This chain links TRBV20-1 with TRBJ2-7, with D perhaps assigned TRBD1 or TRBD2 (5 bases each). Deletions cut 0 bases from V and 4 bases from J, with 10 bases between. Germline V gene data show CDR1 as DFQATT and CDR2 as SNEGSKA (reference sequence). The CDR3 spans 13 residues. CDR3: CSARDREFYEQYF. The CDR3 DNA reads TGCAGTGCTAGAGACAGGGAGTTTTACGAGCAGTACTTC.

Many counts were recorded for this clonotype. The rearrangement joins TRBV4-1 to TRBJ1-5; TRBD1 matches at 9 bases. The CDR3 runs to 15 residues. In germline, CDR1 is MGHRA, CDR2 YSYEKL. The V gene end was trimmed by 1 base and the J gene end by 7 bases; junction bases not matched to a gene: 5. The CDR3 is CASSQGGQGRQPQHF. The CDR3 coding sequence is TGCGCCAGCAGCCAAGGGGGACAGGGAAGGCAGCCCCAGCATTTT.

Ten or more counts support this clonotype. V is TRBV10-3 and J is TRBJ1-1; TRBD1 agrees at 8 bases. CDR3 length: 16 amino acids. V lost 4 bases, J lost 5 bases, and 12 bases stayed unmatched. The germline V gene has CDR1 ENHRY and CDR2 SYGVKD. CDR3 loop: CAISVDGQGARTEAFF. The CDR3 DNA is TGTGCCATCAGTGTCGACGGACAGGGCGCGAGGACTGAAGCTTTCTTT.

This clonotype was counted ten times or more. The V gene is TRBV28, the J gene TRBJ1-5; 9 bases align to TRBD1. The CDR3 runs 19 residues. The germline gives CDR1 MDHEN, CDR2 SYDVKM. Trimming removed 4 bases from V and 0 bases from J; junction bases left unmatched: 13. The CDR3 loop is CASSSDAGQGVYSNQPQHF. CDR3 in DNA: TGTGCCAGCAGTTCTGACGCGGGACAGGGTGTCTATAGCAATCAGCCCCAGCATTTT.

CDR3 DNA: TGTGCCAGCAAGGGAATGGTAAATCAGCCCCAGCATTTT. Residues: CASKGMVNQPQHF. This chain links TRBV2 with TRBJ1-5; D is uncertain. The V gene's germline CDR1 is SNHLY and CDR2 FYNNEI. V lost 7 bases and J 4 bases, leaving 11 bases between the germline ends. The CDR3 totals 13 residues.

This clonotype was seen ten or more times. V usage is TRBV28 and J usage is TRBJ1-2; D is unclear. The CDR3 runs 15 residues. The germline V and J ends were trimmed by 1 base and 1 base, with 10 bases remaining between them. Germline V lookup: CDR1 MDHEN, CDR2 SYDVKM. The CDR3 sequence is CASSLLARLNYGYTF. CDR3 sequence (DNA): TGTGCCAGCAGTTTATTGGCAAGGCTTAACTATGGCTACACCTTC.

The table lists this clonotype with many counts. The V call is TRBV5-6, the J call TRBJ2-6; the D gene is possibly TRBD2 (5 bases). This CDR3 contains 17 residues. Germline CDR1 reads SGHDT; CDR2 reads YYEEEE. V was pared by 0 bases and J by 0 bases, with 10 bases between. CDR3: CASSLGGRFSGANVLTF. The CDR3 DNA reads as TGTGCCAGCAGCTTGGGAGGGCGCTTCTCTGGGGCCAACGTCCTGACTTTC.

This clonotype was counted at least ten times. The chain couples TRBV11-2 to TRBJ1-5; TRBD1 matches 7 bases. The CDR3 has 15 residues. V lost 1 base, J lost 3 bases, and 3 bases stayed unmatched. From germline, CDR1 is SGHAT and CDR2 FQNNGV. DNA for the CDR3: TGTGCCAGCAGCTTAGGGGGACAGCTCAATCAGCCCCAGCATTTT. Translation gives CASSLGGQLNQPQHF. The whole variable domain, remainder taken from reference TRBV11-2 and TRBJ1-5, is EAGVAQSPRYKIIEKRQSVAFWCNPISGHATLYWYQQILGQGPKLLIQFQNNGVVDDSQLPKDRFSAERLKGVDSTLKIQPAKLEDSAVYLCASSLGGQLNQPQHFGDGTRLSIL.

The chain links TRBV6-1 to TRBJ1-5, with D possibly matching TRBD1 (6 bases). Germline V gene lookup returns CDR1 MNHNS and CDR2 SASEGT. V lost 8 bases to trimming and J lost 3 bases, with 11 bases between them. This CDR3 spans 13 amino acids. The CDR3 sequence: CASGRTDNQPQHF. Written as DNA, the CDR3 is TGTGCCAGCGGGAGGACAGACAATCAGCCCCAGCATTTT.

V usage is TRBV6-5 and J usage is TRBJ1-1; possibly TRBD1 for D (6 bases). Germline V lookup: CDR1 MNHEY, CDR2 SVGAGI. V was pared by 2 bases and J by 3 bases, with 13 bases between. The length of the CDR3 is 15 residues. CDR3 nucleotide sequence: TGTGCCAGCAGTTACCACGGCCAGGGGTACACTGAAGCTTTCTTT. Encoded protein: CASSYHGQGYTEAFF.

This clonotype appeared many times. The rearrangement links TRBV5-4 to TRBJ2-7, with 7 positions matching TRBD2. The length of the CDR3 is 15 residues. Germline CDR1 SGHNT, CDR2 YYREEE (reference sequence). J lost 3 bases, V lost 4 bases, and 10 bases had no gene match. The CDR3 protein is CASSPDPGGGYEQYF. In DNA form, the CDR3 reads TGTGCCAGCAGCCCGGACCCGGGAGGCGGCTACGAGCAGTACTTC.

In this sample, this clonotype turned up many times. The gene calls are TRBV12-3 or TRBV12-4 and TRBJ2-5, with TRBD1 matching 9 bases. The CDR3 runs 17 residues. The junction had 9 bases not matched to a gene; V was cut back by 2 bases and J by 2 bases. CDR3 coding DNA: TGTGCCAGCAGTTTAACCCCTCCTGGGACAGGGCAAGAGACCCAGTACTTC. It codes for CASSLTPPGTGQETQYF.

At least ten counts were recorded for this clonotype. This rearrangement joins TRBV7-2 to TRBJ2-7; 9 bases are shared with TRBD1. The CDR3 is made up of 15 amino acids. V was clipped by 3 bases and J by 2 bases; unmatched bases: 5. The V gene's germline CDR1 is SGHTA and CDR2 FQGNSA. CDR3 amino acids: CASSLGTGLPYEQYF. The CDR3 nucleotides are TGTGCCAGCAGCTTGGGGACAGGGTTGCCCTACGAGCAGTACTTC. The whole variable domain, remainder taken from reference TRBV7-2 and TRBJ2-7, is GAGVSQSPSNKVTEKGKDVELRCDPISGHTALYWYRQSLGQGLEFLIYFQGNSAPDKSGLPSDRFSAERTGGSVSTLTIQRTQQEDSAVYLCASSLGTGLPYEQYFGPGTRLTVT.

This clonotype was observed a single time. One junction end does not reproduce the germline sequence, and a read error may be involved. The V call is TRBV7-7, the J call TRBJ2-5; 9 bases fit TRBD2. CDR3 length equals 16 residues. CDR1 SSHAT and CDR2 FNYEAQ come from the germline V gene (reference sequence). The CDR3 loop is CASSGPSGKTGETQYF. The CDR3 DNA sequence: TGTGCTAGCAGCGGGCCTAGCGGGAAGACGGGGGAGACCCAGTACTTC.

This clonotype was seen repeatedly, ten times or more. The rearrangement uses TRBV15 and TRBJ2-7; either TRBD1 or TRBD2 may supply D (5 bases each). This CDR3 region has 18 residues. Trimming took off 0 bases at V and 7 bases at J, with 25 bases between the two ends. From germline, CDR1 is LNHNV and CDR2 YYDKDF (reference sequence). CDR3 nucleotide sequence: TGTGCCACCAGCAGAGATCTCCCGCGGGTGGGGGACGGCGAGGAGCAGTACTTC. This encodes CATSRDLPRVGDGEEQYF.

The rearrangement links TRBV28 to TRBJ1-1; D is possibly TRBD1 (5 bases). The V gene lost 9 bases and the J gene lost 4 bases, with 15 bases spanning the gap. This CDR3 is 13 amino acids long. Germline loops: CDR1 MDHEN, CDR2 SYDVKM. The CDR3 loop is CASSILRGTEAFF. Written as DNA, the CDR3 is TGTGCCAGTAGTATTTTGAGGGGCACTGAAGCTTTCTTT.

The genes are TRBV7-2 and TRBJ1-1; the D gene is possibly TRBD1 (5 bases). This CDR3 comprises 13 residues. Trimming removed 6 bases at V and 1 base at J, with 9 bases between. CDR1 and CDR2 (germline): SGHTA, FQGNSA. DNA for the CDR3: TGTGCCAGCAGTGATGGACAGAACACTGAAGCTTTCTTT. Translated: CASSDGQNTEAFF.